The rows below give T cell receptor beta chains drawn from one sample of a study of shared clonotypes between healthy human individuals. Libraries were prepared by immunoSEQ multiplex PCR; TCRdb keeps only in-frame clonotypes and omits some of them. The table shows some 2.1 million clones, with about 94% occurring only once. Material for sequencing was naive CD8+ T cells from PBMCs. The source of these receptors is a man between 18 and 35 years old in good health. Some clones in this sample may be carry-over from other donors' samples. Each CDR3 is given with its conserved first and last residue. Each record gives: V gene, D gene, J gene, CDR3 protein. D genes are given only for firm matches.

TRBV11-2,TRBD2,TRBJ2-7,CASSQGASGKYEQYF
TRBV27,NA,TRBJ1-5,CASSSIGRSNQPQHF
TRBV5-6,NA,TRBJ1-2,CASSRDKNYYGYTF
TRBV7-9,NA,TRBJ2-1,CASSLGGGSYNEQFF
TRBV15,NA,TRBJ2-5,CATSSRTQETQYF
TRBV28,TRBD1,TRBJ1-1,CASSRTGVTEAFF
TRBV10-2,NA,TRBJ1-2,CASRMRDTPYGYTF
TRBV27,NA,TRBJ1-2,CASMTRTPNYGYTF
TRBV19,NA,TRBJ2-1,CASSIGGVGLDEQFF
TRBV19,NA,TRBJ2-3,CASSIGGLQADTQYF
TRBV5-6,TRBD1,TRBJ2-7,CASSPLQGAGEQYF
TRBV7-8,NA,TRBJ1-1,CASSPRAGKRAEAFF
TRBV27,TRBD2,TRBJ2-7,CASSLGPASGRSYEQYF
TRBV6-1,TRBD2,TRBJ2-1,CASSEGWEGYNEQFF
TRBV28,TRBD2,TRBJ2-7,CASRRAGLPYEQYF
TRBV9,NA,TRBJ2-7,CASSAGPRGQVYEQYF
TRBV10-2,NA,TRBJ2-3,CASSDSHPTDTQYF
TRBV7-9,NA,TRBJ1-4,CASSPRTGAGEKLFF
TRBV9,NA,TRBJ1-1,CASSEGDVNTEAFF
TRBV19,NA,TRBJ1-5,CASSIWGALGNQPQHF
TRBV4-3,NA,TRBJ2-1,CASSQELGKGLRYNEQFF
TRBV28,TRBD1,TRBJ2-2,CARRIDRAGELFF
TRBV28,TRBD2,TRBJ2-7,CASTSQGLAGVMGRYEQYF
TRBV28,NA,NA,CASSSLRAPYEQYF
TRBV27,NA,TRBJ1-5,CASSSSGQHSNQPQHF
TRBV27,NA,TRBJ2-2,CASSQWLRAGELFF
TRBV11-2,NA,TRBJ1-1,CASSPDRRGAFF
TRBV5-1,TRBD1,TRBJ1-1,CASAPGGEDTEAFF
TRBV7-9,NA,TRBJ1-1,CASNLDSRTRDPNTEAFF
TRBV28,TRBD1,TRBJ2-1,CASSFTGDNEQFF
TRBV6-1,NA,TRBJ2-7,CASSDVGGVYEQYF
TRBV11-2,NA,TRBJ2-2,CASSLEIQLTGELFF
TRBV5-6,TRBD2,TRBJ2-5,CASSVAGFGETQYF
TRBV5-6,TRBD2,TRBJ2-1,CASGLGREDNEQFF
TRBV5-1,NA,TRBJ1-1,CAGRTALNTEAFF
TRBV2,NA,TRBJ2-6,CASSDRGAAGANVLTF
TRBV25-1,NA,TRBJ1-5,CASSEGTTNQPQHF
TRBV9,TRBD1,TRBJ1-4,CASSAQGVLNEKLFF
TRBV2,TRBD2,TRBJ2-7,CAMLGASGTYEQYF
TRBV29-1,NA,TRBJ2-1,CSVELVYNEQFF
TRBV15,NA,TRBJ1-3,CATSRGTTSSGNTIYF
TRBV2,NA,TRBJ1-2,CASRGFPNYGYTF
TRBV7-9,NA,TRBJ2-1,CASSPTRNEQFF
TRBV9,NA,TRBJ2-2,CASSVEGSGELFF
TRBV28,NA,TRBJ2-5,CASSLSRFQETQYF